This T cell receptor beta chain was retrieved from a study of vaccination effects on CD4 cells after COVID-19. Background on the study: Every participant took two doses of the BNT162b2 or mRNA-1273 vaccine. Two recovered convalescent patients were sampled 16 days and one week pre-vaccination.

Concerning this clone itself: Its target is unknown.

Sequencing followed a ViraFEST assay step that expanded antigen-specific CD4+ T cells with viral peptide pools. Following an approximately 9-day culture, CD4+ T cells were purified. Confirmation by PCR established that the person had SARS-CoV-2 infection between March and December 2020. Cells had half their medium changed to IL-2 medium on days 3 and 7. General study results and limits: Only a few convalescent patients and no early post-infection timepoints featured in the study.

Generated by immunoSEQ multiplex PCR, the TCRdb table keeps only in-frame clones and is missing some. This table holds roughly 27,000 clones, roughly 72% found once. The starting material was CD4+ T cells from PBMCs cultured with SARS-CoV-2 spike peptides, obtained before COVID-19 vaccination. This receptor was taken from a human donor who had a prior SARS-CoV-2 infection.

CDR3 DNA: TGTGCCAGCAGCGCTAAGACTAGCGGCCAAGAGACCCAGTACTTC. This codes for CASSAKTSGQETQYF. The rearrangement uses TRBV7-3 and TRBJ2-5; 9 bases are a match to TRBD2. V lost 5 bases and J lost 1; bases outside the gene matches: 5. There are 15 residues in the CDR3. Per the germline V gene, CDR1 is SGHTA and CDR2 is FQGTGA.